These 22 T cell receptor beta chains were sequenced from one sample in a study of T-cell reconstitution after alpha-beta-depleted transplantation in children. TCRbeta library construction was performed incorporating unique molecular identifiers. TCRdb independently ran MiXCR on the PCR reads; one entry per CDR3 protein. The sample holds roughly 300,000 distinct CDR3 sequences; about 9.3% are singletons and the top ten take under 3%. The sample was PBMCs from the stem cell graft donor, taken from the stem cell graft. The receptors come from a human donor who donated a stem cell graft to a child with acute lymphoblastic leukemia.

The CDR3 spells CASSPVVDYEQYF. The CDR3 coding sequence is TGTGCCAGCAGCCCTGTTGTGGACTACGAGCAGTACTTC. The chain is built from TRBV11-2 and TRBJ2-7, with D uncertain. V was shortened by 5 bases and J by 3 bases, with 11 bases between the two germline ends. CDR1 and CDR2 (germline): SGHAT, FQNNGV. CDR3 length: 13 residues.

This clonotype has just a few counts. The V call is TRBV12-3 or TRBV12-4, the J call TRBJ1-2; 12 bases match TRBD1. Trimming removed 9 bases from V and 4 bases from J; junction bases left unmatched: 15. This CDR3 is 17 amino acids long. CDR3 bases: TGTGCCAGTACCCCCGGGACAGGGGGCCTGGAGGGCTATGGCTACACCTTC. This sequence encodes CASTPGTGGLEGYGYTF.

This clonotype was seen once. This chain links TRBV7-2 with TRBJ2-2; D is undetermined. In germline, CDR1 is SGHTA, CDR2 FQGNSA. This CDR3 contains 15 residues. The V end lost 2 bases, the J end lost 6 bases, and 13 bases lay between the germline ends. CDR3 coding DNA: TGTGCCAGCAGCTTATCGGGTTTTCCCGCCGGGGAGCTGTTTTTT. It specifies CASSLSGFPAGELFF.

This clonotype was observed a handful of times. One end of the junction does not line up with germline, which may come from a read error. The CDR3 protein is CSAGEYRAGDYGELFF. DNA for the CDR3: TGCAGTGCTGGAGAGTATCGAGCGGGAGATTACGGGGAGCTGTTTTTT. The chain carries TRBV20-1 and TRBJ2-2; 8 bases agree with TRBD2. The CDR3 is 16 amino acids. Germline assignment: CDR1 DFQATT and CDR2 SNEGSKA (reference sequence).

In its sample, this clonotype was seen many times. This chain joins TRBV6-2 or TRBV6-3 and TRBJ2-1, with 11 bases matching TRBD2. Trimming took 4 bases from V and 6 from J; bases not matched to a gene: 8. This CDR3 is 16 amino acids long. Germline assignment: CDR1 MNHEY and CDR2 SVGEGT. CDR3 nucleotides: TGTGCCAGCAGTTCCGCACTAGCGGGAGTGCCCAATGAGCAGTTCTTC. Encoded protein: CASSSALAGVPNEQFF.

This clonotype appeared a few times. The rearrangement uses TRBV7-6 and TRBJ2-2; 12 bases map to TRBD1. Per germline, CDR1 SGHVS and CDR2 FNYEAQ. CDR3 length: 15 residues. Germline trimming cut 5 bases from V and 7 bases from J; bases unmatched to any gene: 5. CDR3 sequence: CASSPGTGGFGELFF. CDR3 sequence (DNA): TGTGCCAGCAGCCCCGGGACAGGGGGCTTCGGGGAGCTGTTTTTT. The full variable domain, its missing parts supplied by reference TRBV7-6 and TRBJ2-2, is GAGVSQSPRYKVTKRGQDVALRCDPISGHVSLYWYRQALGQGPEFLTYFNYEAQQDKSGLPNDRFSAERPEGSISTLTIQRTEQRDSAMYRCASSPGTGGFGELFFGEGSRLTVL.

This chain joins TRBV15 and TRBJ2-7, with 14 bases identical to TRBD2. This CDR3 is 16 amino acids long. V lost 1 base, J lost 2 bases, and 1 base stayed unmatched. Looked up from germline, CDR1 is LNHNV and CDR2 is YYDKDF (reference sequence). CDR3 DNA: TGTGCCACCAGCAGAGCGGGACTAGCGGGAGCCTACGAGCAGTACTTC. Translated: CATSRAGLAGAYEQYF. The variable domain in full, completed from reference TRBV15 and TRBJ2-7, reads DAMVIQNPRYQVTQFGKPVTLSCSQTLNHNVMYWYQQKSSQAPKLLFHYYDKDFNNEADTPDNFQSRRPNTSFCFLDIRSPGLGDTAMYLCATSRAGLAGAYEQYFGPGTRLTVT.

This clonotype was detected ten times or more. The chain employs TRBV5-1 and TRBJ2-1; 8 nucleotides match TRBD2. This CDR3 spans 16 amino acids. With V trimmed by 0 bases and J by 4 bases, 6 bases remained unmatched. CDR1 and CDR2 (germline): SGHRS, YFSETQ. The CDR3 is CASSLGTSIVYNEQFF. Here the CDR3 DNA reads TGCGCCAGCAGCTTGGGGACTAGCATTGTTTACAATGAGCAGTTCTTC.

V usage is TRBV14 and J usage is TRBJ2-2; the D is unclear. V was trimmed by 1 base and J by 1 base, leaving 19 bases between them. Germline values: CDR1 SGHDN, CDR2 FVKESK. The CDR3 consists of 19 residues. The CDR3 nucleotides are TGTGCCAGCAGCCAAGCCGACCGGCGAAGGGTTCTGAACACCGGGGAGCTGTTTTTT. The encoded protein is CASSQADRRRVLNTGELFF.

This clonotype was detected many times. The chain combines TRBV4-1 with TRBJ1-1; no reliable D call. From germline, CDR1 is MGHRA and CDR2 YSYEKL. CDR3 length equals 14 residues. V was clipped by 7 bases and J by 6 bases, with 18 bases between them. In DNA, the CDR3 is TGCGCCAGCAATTCAGCGTTGGAGGGCGCTGAAGCTTTCTTT. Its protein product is CASNSALEGAEAFF.

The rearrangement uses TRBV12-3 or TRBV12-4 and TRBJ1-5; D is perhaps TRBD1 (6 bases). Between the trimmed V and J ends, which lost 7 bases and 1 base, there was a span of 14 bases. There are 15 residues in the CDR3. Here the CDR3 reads CASTQRGASNQPQHF. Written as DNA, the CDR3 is TGTGCCAGCACTCAGCGGGGGGCAAGCAATCAGCCCCAGCATTTT.

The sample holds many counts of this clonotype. The CDR3 nucleotides read TGCAGTGCTTTCGGACTAGCGGGAGGTTACGAGCAGTACTTC. Translation: CSAFGLAGGYEQYF. This chain links TRBV20-1 with TRBJ2-7; 14 positions agree with TRBD2. This CDR3 region has 14 residues. CDR1 is DFQATT and CDR2 is SNEGSKA in the germline V gene (reference sequence). The V and J ends lost 5 bases and 4 bases, in that order; junction bases with no gene match: 4.

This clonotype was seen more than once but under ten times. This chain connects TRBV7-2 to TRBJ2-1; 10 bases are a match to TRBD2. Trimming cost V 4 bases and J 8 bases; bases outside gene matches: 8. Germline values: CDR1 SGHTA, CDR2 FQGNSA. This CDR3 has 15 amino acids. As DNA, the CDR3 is TGTGCCAGCAGCTGGATAGCGGGAGGCGCCGATGAGCAGTTCTTC. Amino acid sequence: CASSWIAGGADEQFF.

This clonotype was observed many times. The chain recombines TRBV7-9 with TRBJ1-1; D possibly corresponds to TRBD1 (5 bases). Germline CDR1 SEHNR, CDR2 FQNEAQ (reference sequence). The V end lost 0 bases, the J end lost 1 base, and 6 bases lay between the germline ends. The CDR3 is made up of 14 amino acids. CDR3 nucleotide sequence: TGTGCCAGCAGCTTAGCCAGGGAGAACACTGAAGCTTTCTTT. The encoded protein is CASSLARENTEAFF.

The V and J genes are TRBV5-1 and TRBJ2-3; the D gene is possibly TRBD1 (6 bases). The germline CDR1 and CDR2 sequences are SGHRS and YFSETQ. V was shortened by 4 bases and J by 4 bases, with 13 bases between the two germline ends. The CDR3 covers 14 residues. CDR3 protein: CASSTEGTPDTQYF. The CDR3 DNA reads TGCGCCAGCAGCACAGAAGGGACACCAGATACGCAGTATTTT.

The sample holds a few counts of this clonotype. The CDR3 reads CASSQDSSGAYNEQFF. The CDR3 nucleotides read TGTGCCAGCAGCCAAGATTCTAGCGGTGCCTACAATGAGCAGTTCTTC. The chain joins TRBV3-1 to TRBJ2-1; 7 bases fit TRBD2. Germline CDR1 is LGHDT and CDR2 is YNNKEL (reference sequence). This CDR3 comprises 16 residues. With V trimmed by 0 bases and J by 2 bases, 4 bases remained unmatched.

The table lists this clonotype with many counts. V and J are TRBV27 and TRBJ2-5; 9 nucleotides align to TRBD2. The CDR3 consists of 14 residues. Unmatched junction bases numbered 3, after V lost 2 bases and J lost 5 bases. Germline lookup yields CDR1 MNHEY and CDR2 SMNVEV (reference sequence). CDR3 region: CASSLAGGPETQYF. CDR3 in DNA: TGTGCCAGCAGTTTAGCGGGAGGGCCCGAGACCCAGTACTTC.

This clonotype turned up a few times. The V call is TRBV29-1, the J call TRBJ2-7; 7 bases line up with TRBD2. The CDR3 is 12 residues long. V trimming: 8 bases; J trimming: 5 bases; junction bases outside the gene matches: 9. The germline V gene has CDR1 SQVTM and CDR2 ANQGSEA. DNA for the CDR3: TGCAGCACGAGTGCGGGAGCGGACGAGCAGTACTTC. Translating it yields CSTSAGADEQYF.

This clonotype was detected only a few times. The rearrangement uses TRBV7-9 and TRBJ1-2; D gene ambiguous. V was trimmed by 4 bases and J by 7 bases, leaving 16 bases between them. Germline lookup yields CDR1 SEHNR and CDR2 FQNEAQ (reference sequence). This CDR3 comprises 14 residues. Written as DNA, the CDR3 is TGTGCCAGCAGCTCCGTCGGATGGTCTGGTGGCTACACCTTC. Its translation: CASSSVGWSGGYTF.

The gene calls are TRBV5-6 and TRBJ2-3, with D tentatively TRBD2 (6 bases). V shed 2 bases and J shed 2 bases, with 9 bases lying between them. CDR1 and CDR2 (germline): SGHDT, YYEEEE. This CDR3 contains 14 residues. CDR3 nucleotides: TGTGCCAGCAGCTTTGGAGGGGTCACAGATACGCAGTATTTT. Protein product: CASSFGGVTDTQYF. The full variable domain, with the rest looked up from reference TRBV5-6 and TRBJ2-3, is DAGVTQSPTHLIKTRGQQVTLRCSPKSGHDTVSWYQQALGQGPQFIFQYYEEEERQRGNFPDRFSGHQFPNYSSELNVNALLLGDSALYLCASSFGGVTDTQYFGPGTRLTVL.

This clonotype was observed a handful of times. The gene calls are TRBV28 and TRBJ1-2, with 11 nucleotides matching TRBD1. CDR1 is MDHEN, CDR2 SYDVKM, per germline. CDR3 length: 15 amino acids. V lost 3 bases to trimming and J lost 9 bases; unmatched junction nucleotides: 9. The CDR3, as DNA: TGTGCCAGCAGTTTCGGAGGAGGGACAGGGGGGAGCTACACCTTC. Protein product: CASSFGGGTGGSYTF.

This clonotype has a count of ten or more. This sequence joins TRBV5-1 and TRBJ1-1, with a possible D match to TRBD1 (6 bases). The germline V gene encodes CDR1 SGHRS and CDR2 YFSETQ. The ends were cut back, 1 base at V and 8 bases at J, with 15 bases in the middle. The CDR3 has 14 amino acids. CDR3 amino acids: CASSLRDFGTEAFF. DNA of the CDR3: TGCGCCAGCAGCTTGCGGGACTTCGGGACAGAAGCTTTCTTT. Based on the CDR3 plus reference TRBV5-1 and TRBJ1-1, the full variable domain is KAGVTQTPRYLIKTRGQQVTLSCSPISGHRSVSWYQQTPGQGLQFLFEYFSETQRNKGNFPGRFSGRQFSNSRSEMNVSTLELGDSALYLCASSLRDFGTEAFFGQGTRLTVV.